Below are 19 T cell receptor beta chains sequenced from a single sample in a study of T-cell memory formation after mild COVID-19. A single record per CDR3 protein comes from TCRdb applying MiXCR to the 5' RACE reads. The table includes around 340,000 distinct CDR3 sequences, roughly 13% detected once. Sequenced: PBMCs or a T cell subset sorted from them (not recorded which). These receptors were taken from a man aged 18-30 years who had mild COVID-19 (a few samples of this study predate the infection). Cell type and time point are not known.

The chain employs TRBV28 and TRBJ2-7; TRBD2 might be the D (5 bases). Germline CDR1 is MDHEN and CDR2 is SYDVKM. CDR3 length equals 14 residues. V lost 4 bases, J lost 5 bases, and 15 bases lay in between. The CDR3 DNA is TGTGCCAGCAGTTGGGGAGCCCAGGTTCACGAGCAGTACGTC. This codes for CASSWGAQVHEQYV.

V is TRBV7-2 and J is TRBJ2-2, with D unclear. The CDR3 consists of 12 residues. Trimming cost V 8 bases and J 4 bases, with 8 bases left between them. CDR1 and CDR2 (germline): SGHTA, FQGNSA. In DNA form, the CDR3 reads TGTGCCAGCCGCCGGGTCACCGGGGAGCTGTTTTTT. Translating it yields CASRRVTGELFF.

This clonotype has at least ten counts. The V call is TRBV12-3 or TRBV12-4, the J call TRBJ2-2; D unclear. The CDR3 contains 11 residues. V was shortened by 6 bases and J by 5 bases, with 4 bases between the two germline ends. In nucleotides, the CDR3 is TGTGCCAGCAGGGGTACCGGGGAGCTGTTTTTT. Protein product: CASRGTGELFF.

There are a few counts of this clonotype. The V gene is TRBV5-1, the J gene TRBJ2-3, with 7 bases lining up with TRBD2. This CDR3 has 13 amino acids. CDR1 and CDR2 (germline): SGHRS, YFSETQ. V gave up 0 bases and J gave up 8 bases; unmatched junction bases: 3. The CDR3 sequence: CASSLAERGTQYF. The CDR3 bases are TGCGCCAGCAGCTTGGCTGAGCGGGGTACGCAGTATTTT.

In its sample, this clonotype was seen many times. The chain is built from TRBV15 and TRBJ2-5; 10 bases align to TRBD1. The germline CDR1 and CDR2 sequences are LNHNV and YYDKDF (reference sequence). CDR3 length: 17 amino acids. The trim removed 0 bases at V and 5 bases at J, leaving 9 bases unmatched. The CDR3 is CATSRDAGQGSLETQYF. The CDR3 DNA is TGTGCCACCAGCAGAGATGCGGGACAGGGGAGTTTGGAGACCCAGTACTTC.

This chain uses TRBV14 with TRBJ2-7, with unresolved D. V gave up 5 bases and J gave up 0 bases, with 11 bases separating them. The CDR3 contains 14 residues. Germline CDR1 is SGHDN and CDR2 is FVKESK. The CDR3 bases are TGTGCCAGCAGCGCGAGACGATACTCCTACGAGCAGTACTTC. This gives the protein CASSARRYSYEQYF.

This clonotype showed up just a few times. The gene calls are TRBV12-3 or TRBV12-4 and TRBJ1-3, with 9 bases lining up with TRBD1. V gave up 5 bases and J gave up 2 bases; unmatched junction bases: 7. The CDR3 loop spans 16 amino acids. The CDR3 region has the DNA TGTGCCAGCAGTCCCCACAGGGGGCTGGCTGGAAACACCATATATTTT. Translating gives CASSPHRGLAGNTIYF.

This CDR3 is CASSFVIAGDSDTQYF. The DNA of the CDR3 is TGTGCCAGCAGCTTTGTAATAGCGGGGGACTCAGATACGCAGTATTTT. The chain uses TRBV5-5 and TRBJ2-3; 9 bases are shared with TRBD2. The CDR3 spans 16 residues. Germline V gives CDR1 SGHKS, CDR2 YYEKEE (reference sequence). The trim removed 2 bases at V and 4 bases at J, leaving 8 bases unmatched.

This clonotype was counted a few times. The CDR3 loop reads CASSRGGYEQYF. The CDR3 coding sequence is TGTGCCAGCAGCCGGGGAGGGTACGAGCAGTACTTC. The chain employs TRBV5-4 and TRBJ2-7; 7 bases agree with TRBD2. The CDR3 has 12 residues. The V gene end was trimmed by 4 bases and the J gene end by 4 bases; junction bases not matched to a gene: 2. Per germline, CDR1 SGHNT and CDR2 YYREEE (reference sequence).

This clonotype was seen a few times. The chain couples TRBV6-2 or TRBV6-3 to TRBJ2-7; D is perhaps TRBD1 (6 bases). Germline CDR1 is MNHEY and CDR2 is SVGEGT. There are 15 residues in the CDR3. V gave up 2 bases and J gave up 6 bases, with 17 bases separating them. CDR3 region: CASSYLLQGKREQYF. The CDR3 DNA is TGTGCCAGCAGTTACCTACTGCAGGGGAAGCGCGAGCAGTACTTC.

This clonotype showed up just a few times. The chain has TRBV5-1 and TRBJ1-2; 9 bases align to TRBD1. V was clipped by 4 bases and J by 10 bases; unmatched bases: 8. Germline CDR1 and CDR2: SGHRS and YFSETQ. The CDR3 extends over 13 amino acids. The CDR3 DNA reads as TGCGCCAGCAGCGGCACAGGGGGCGTTTTCTACACCTTC. Residues: CASSGTGGVFYTF.

This clonotype was seen more than once but under ten times. The chain joins TRBV10-1 to TRBJ2-5, with unresolved D. The CDR3 extends over 14 amino acids. Trimming took 3 bases from V and 10 from J, leaving 18 bases between them. CDR1 and CDR2 from the germline V gene are WNHNN and SYGVQD (reference sequence). This CDR3 is CASSEGPQWGGQYF. The CDR3 DNA is TGCGCCAGCAGTGAAGGGCCGCAGTGGGGTGGCCAGTACTTC.

This clonotype was seen a handful of times. This chain connects TRBV6-5 to TRBJ1-1; possible D gene TRBD1, 6 bases. The CDR3 length is 16 residues. Germline V gene lookup returns CDR1 MNHEY and CDR2 SVGAGI. V was shortened by 7 bases and J by 3 bases, with 21 bases between the two germline ends. Here the CDR3 DNA reads TGTGCCAGCAACGCCGTTGGGGGCAGAAGTGACACTGAAGCTTTCTTT. Translated: CASNAVGGRSDTEAFF.

In DNA, the CDR3 is TGTGCCAGCAGTTCCATACTCACCGGGGGTGAGCAGTTCTTC. Translation gives CASSSILTGGEQFF. The chain carries TRBV6-2 or TRBV6-3 and TRBJ2-1, with D maybe TRBD2 (6 bases). V lost 4 bases and J 9 bases, leaving 16 bases between the germline ends. Looked up from germline, CDR1 is MNHEY and CDR2 is SVGEGT. The CDR3 is 14 amino acids.

This clonotype has more than one count but fewer than ten. The rearrangement joins TRBV27 to TRBJ1-3; no clear D. V was clipped by 6 bases and J by 0 bases, with 12 bases between them. The CDR3 consists of 15 residues. Germline V gene data show CDR1 as MNHEY and CDR2 as SMNVEV (reference sequence). The CDR3 nucleotides are TGTGCCAGCAGCGTCGACGCAAGCTCTGGAAACACCATATATTTT. Translated: CASSVDASSGNTIYF.

This clonotype showed up many times. This chain joins TRBV28 and TRBJ2-4, with D perhaps matching TRBD1 (5 bases). The CDR3 is 16 amino acids. Trimming left V 2 bases short and J 3 bases short, with 14 bases between. The V gene's germline CDR1 is MDHEN and CDR2 SYDVKM. CDR3 sequence: CASSLKSGIGKNIQYF. CDR3 nucleotide sequence: TGTGCCAGCAGTTTAAAATCAGGGATCGGCAAAAACATTCAGTACTTC.

The chain is built from TRBV19 and TRBJ2-6, with 9 bases matching TRBD1. CDR3 length: 17 residues. V shed 10 bases and J 1 base; nucleotides not matched to a gene: 11. Germline assignment: CDR1 LNHDA and CDR2 SQIVND (reference sequence). CDR3 protein: CAISRTGESSGANVLTF. The CDR3 DNA follows: TGTGCCATAAGCCGGACAGGGGAAAGTTCTGGGGCCAACGTCCTGACTTTC.

This clonotype was observed a handful of times. V and J are TRBV27 and TRBJ1-5; D gene uncertain. Germline loops: CDR1 MNHEY, CDR2 SMNVEV (reference sequence). The CDR3 is 15 residues long. V was cut by 5 bases and J by 4 bases, with 15 bases left in between. The CDR3 coding sequence is TGTGCCAGCAGTCCATTTACGGGGATGAATCAGCCCCAGCATTTT. Amino acid sequence: CASSPFTGMNQPQHF.

This clonotype was recorded many times. This chain joins TRBV7-3 and TRBJ2-5; 7 nucleotides agree with TRBD1. The CDR3 is 13 amino acids. The germline gives CDR1 SGHTA, CDR2 FQGTGA. Unmatched junction bases numbered 5, after V lost 3 bases and J lost 7 bases. The DNA for the CDR3 is TGTGCCAGCAGCTTCGACAGGGAGAGGACCCAGTACTTC. Amino acid sequence: CASSFDRERTQYF.